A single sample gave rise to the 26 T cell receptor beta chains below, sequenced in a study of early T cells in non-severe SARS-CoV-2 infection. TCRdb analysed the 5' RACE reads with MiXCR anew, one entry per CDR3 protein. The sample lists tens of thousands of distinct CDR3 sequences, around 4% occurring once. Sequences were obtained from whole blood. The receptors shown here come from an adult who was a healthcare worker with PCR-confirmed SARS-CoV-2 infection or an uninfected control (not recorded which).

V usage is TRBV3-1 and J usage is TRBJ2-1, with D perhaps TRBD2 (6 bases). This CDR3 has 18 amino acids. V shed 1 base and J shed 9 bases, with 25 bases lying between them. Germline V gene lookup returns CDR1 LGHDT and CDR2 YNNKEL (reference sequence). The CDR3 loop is CASSQVWGSTSRRGEQFF. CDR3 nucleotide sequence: TGTGCCAGCAGCCAAGTGTGGGGCTCGACTTCCCGGAGGGGTGAGCAGTTCTTC.

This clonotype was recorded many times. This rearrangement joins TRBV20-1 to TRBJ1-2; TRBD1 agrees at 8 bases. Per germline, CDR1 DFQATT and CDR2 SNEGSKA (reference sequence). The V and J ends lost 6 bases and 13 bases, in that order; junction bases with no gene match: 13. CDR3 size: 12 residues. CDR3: CSAPTGGAAPTF. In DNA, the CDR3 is TGCAGTGCGCCTACAGGGGGAGCGGCTCCCACCTTC.

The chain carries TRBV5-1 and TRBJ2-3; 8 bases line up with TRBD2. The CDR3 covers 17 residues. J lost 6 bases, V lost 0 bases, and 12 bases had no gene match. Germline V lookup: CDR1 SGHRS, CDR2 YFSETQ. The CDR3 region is CASSLEGTSGILDTQYF. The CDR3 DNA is TGCGCCAGCAGCTTGGAAGGTACTAGCGGAATATTGGATACGCAGTATTTT.

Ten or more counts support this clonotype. The CDR3 region is CASSHYEQYF. The CDR3 DNA reads TGTGCCAGCAGTCACTACGAGCAGTACTTC. V is TRBV12-3 or TRBV12-4 and J is TRBJ2-7; D gene uncertain. V was pared by 5 bases and J by 3 bases, with 2 bases between. The CDR3 extends over 10 amino acids.

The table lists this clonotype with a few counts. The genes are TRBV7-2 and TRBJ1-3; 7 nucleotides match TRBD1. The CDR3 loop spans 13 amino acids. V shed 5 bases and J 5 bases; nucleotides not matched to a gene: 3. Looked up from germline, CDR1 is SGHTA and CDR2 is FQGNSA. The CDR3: CASSLDRRNTIYF. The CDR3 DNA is TGTGCCAGCAGCCTGGACAGGAGAAACACCATATATTTT. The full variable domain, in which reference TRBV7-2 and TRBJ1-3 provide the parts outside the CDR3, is GAGVSQSPSNKVTEKGKDVELRCDPISGHTALYWYRQSLGQGLEFLIYFQGNSAPDKSGLPSDRFSAERTGGSVSTLTIQRTQQEDSAVYLCASSLDRRNTIYFGEGSWLTVV.

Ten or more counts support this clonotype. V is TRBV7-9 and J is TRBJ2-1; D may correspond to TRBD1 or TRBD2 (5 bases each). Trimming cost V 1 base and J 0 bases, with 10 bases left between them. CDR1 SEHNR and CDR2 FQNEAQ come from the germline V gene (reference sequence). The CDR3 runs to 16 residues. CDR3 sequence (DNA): TGTGCCAGCAGCTTAGGGGACCCCGCCTCCTACAATGAGCAGTTCTTC. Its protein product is CASSLGDPASYNEQFF. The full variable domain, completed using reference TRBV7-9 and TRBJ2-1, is DTGVSQNPRHKITKRGQNVTFRCDPISEHNRLYWYRQTLGQGPEFLTYFQNEAQLEKSRLLSDRFSAERPKGSFSTLEIQRTEQGDSAMYLCASSLGDPASYNEQFFGPGTRLTVL.

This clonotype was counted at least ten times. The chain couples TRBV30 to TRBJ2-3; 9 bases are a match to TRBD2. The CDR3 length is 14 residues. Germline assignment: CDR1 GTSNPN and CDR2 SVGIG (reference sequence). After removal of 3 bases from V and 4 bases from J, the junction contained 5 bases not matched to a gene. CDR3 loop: CAWSTGLAPDTQYF. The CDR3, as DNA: TGTGCCTGGAGCACCGGACTAGCGCCAGATACGCAGTATTTT.

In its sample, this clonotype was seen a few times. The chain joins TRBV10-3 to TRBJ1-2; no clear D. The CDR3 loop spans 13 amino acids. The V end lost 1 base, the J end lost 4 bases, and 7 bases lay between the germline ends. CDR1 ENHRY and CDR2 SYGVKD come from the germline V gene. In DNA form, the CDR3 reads TGTGCCATCAGTGAGTTGGCGATCTATGGCTACACCTTC. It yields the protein CAISELAIYGYTF.

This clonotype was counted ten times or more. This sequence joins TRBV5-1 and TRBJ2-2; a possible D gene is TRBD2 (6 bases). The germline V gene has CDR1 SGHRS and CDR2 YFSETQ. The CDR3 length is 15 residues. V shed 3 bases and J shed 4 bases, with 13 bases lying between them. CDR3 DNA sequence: TGCGCCAGCAGCTCCGAGCGGGCACCCACCGGGGAGCTGTTTTTT. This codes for CASSSERAPTGELFF. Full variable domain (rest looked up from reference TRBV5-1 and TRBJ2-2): KAGVTQTPRYLIKTRGQQVTLSCSPISGHRSVSWYQQTPGQGLQFLFEYFSETQRNKGNFPGRFSGRQFSNSRSEMNVSTLELGDSALYLCASSSERAPTGELFFGEGSRLTVL.

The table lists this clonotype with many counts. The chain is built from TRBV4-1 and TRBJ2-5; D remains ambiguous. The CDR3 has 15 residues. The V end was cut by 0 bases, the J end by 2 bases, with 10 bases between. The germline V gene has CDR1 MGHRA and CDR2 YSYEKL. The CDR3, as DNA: TGCGCCAGCAGCCAAGATTTTGTTCGACAAGAGACCCAGTACTTC. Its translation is CASSQDFVRQETQYF.

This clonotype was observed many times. CDR3: CASSGRGGGERTDTQYF. CDR3 in DNA: TGTGCCAGCAGTGGCCGGGGAGGGGGCGAGAGAACAGATACGCAGTATTTT. The rearrangement joins TRBV25-1 to TRBJ2-3; D is perhaps TRBD1 or TRBD2 (7 bases each). Germline CDR1 reads MGHDK; CDR2 reads SYGVNS. This CDR3 is built from 17 residues. Trimming cost V 4 bases and J 3 bases, with 20 bases left between them.

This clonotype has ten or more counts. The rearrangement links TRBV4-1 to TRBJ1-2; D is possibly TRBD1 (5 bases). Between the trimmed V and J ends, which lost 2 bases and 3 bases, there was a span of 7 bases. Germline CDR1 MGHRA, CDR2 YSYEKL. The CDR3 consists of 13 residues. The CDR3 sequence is CASSQWGDYGYTF. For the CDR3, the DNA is TGCGCCAGCAGCCAATGGGGCGACTATGGCTACACCTTC.

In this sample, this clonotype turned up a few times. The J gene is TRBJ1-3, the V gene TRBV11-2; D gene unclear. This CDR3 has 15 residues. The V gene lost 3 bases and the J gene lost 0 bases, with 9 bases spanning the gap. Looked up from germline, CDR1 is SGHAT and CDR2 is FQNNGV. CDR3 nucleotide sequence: TGTGCCAGCAGCTTTTCCCGAGACTCTGGAAACACCATATATTTT. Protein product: CASSFSRDSGNTIYF.

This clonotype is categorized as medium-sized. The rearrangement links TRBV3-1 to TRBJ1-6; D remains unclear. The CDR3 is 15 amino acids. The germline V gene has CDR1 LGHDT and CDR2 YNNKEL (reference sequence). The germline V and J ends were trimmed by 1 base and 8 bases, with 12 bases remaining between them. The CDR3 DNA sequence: TGTGCCAGCAGCCAAGGGAGGTCTGGGGATTCACCCCTCCACTTT. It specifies CASSQGRSGDSPLHF. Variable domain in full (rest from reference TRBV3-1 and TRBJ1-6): DTAVSQTPKYLVTQMGNDKSIKCEQNLGHDTMYWYKQDSKKFLKIMFSYNNKELIINETVPNRFSPKSPDKAHLNLHINSLELGDSAVYFCASSQGRSGDSPLHFGNGTRLTVT.

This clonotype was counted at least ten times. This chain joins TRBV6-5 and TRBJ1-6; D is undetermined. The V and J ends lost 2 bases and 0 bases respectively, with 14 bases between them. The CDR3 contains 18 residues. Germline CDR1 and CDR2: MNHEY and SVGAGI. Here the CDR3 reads CASSYGSSVYSYNSPLHF. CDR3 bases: TGTGCCAGCAGTTACGGGTCTTCTGTGTACTCCTATAATTCACCCCTCCACTTT.

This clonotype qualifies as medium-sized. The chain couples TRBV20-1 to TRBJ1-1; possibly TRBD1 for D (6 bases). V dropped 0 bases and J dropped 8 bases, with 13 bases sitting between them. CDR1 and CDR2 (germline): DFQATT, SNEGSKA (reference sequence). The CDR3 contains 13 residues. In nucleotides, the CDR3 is TGCAGTGCTAGAGAGCTACAGGGTCGCGAAGCTTTCTTT. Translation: CSARELQGREAFF.

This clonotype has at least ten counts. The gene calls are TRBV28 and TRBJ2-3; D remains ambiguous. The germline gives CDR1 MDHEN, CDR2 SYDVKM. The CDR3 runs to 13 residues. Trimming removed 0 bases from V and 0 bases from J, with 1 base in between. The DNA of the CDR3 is TGTGCCAGCAGTTTATGGAGCACAGATACGCAGTATTTT. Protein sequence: CASSLWSTDTQYF.

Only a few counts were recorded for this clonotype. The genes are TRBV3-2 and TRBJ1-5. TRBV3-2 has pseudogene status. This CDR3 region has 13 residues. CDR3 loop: CASSQGLDQPQHF. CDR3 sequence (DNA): TGTGCCAGCAGCCAAGGTTTAGATCAGCCCCAGCATTTT.

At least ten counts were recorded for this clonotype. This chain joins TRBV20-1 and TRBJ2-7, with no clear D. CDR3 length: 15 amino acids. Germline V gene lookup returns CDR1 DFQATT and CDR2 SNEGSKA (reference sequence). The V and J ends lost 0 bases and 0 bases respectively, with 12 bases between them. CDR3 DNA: TGCAGTGCTAGAGATTTCTTGAAGAGCTCCTACGAGCAGTACTTC. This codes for CSARDFLKSSYEQYF.

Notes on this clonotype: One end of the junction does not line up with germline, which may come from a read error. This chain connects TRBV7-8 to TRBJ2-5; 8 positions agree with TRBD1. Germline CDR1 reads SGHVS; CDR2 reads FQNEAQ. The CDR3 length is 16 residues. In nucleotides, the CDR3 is TGTGCCAGCAGCCATGGACTACACCCACAGGGGGAGACCCGGTACTTC. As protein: CASSHGLHPQGETRYF.

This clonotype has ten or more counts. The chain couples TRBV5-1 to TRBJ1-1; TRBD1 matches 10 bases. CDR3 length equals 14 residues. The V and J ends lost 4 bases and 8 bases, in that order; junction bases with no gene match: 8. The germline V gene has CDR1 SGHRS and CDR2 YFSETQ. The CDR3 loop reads CASSVVPGQGEAFF. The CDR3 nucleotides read TGCGCCAGCAGCGTCGTCCCGGGACAGGGGGAAGCTTTCTTT.

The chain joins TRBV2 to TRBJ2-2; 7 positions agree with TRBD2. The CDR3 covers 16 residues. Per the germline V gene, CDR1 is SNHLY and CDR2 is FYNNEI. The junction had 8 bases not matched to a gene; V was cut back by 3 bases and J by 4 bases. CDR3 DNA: TGTGCCAGCAGTGAGCGGGGGACCCCAGGCACCGGGGAGCTGTTTTTT. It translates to CASSERGTPGTGELFF.

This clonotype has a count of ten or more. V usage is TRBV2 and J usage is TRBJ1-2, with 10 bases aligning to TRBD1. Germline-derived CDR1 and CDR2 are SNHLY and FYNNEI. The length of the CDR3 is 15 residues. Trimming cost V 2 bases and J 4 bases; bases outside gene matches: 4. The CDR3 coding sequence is TGTGCCAGCAGTGAAATTGGACAGGGGGGCTATGGCTACACCTTC. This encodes CASSEIGQGGYGYTF. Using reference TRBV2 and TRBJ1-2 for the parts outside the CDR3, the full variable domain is EPEVTQTPSHQVTQMGQEVILRCVPISNHLYFYWYRQILGQKVEFLVSFYNNEISEKSEIFDDQFSVERPDGSNFTLKIRSTKLEDSAMYFCASSEIGQGGYGYTFGSGTRLTVV.

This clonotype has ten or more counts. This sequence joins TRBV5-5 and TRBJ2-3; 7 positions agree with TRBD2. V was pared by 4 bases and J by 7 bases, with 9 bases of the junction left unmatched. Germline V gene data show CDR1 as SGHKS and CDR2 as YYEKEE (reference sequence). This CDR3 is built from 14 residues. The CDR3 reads CASSTNRLAYTQYF. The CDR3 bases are TGTGCCAGCAGCACCAACCGACTAGCATATACGCAGTATTTT.

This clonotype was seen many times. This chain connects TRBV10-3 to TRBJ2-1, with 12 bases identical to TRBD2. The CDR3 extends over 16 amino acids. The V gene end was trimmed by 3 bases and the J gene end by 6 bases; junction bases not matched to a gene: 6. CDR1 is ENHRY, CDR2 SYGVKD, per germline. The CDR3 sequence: CAISDPGLAGFNEQFF. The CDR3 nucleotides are TGTGCCATCAGTGACCCAGGACTAGCGGGGTTCAATGAGCAGTTCTTC.

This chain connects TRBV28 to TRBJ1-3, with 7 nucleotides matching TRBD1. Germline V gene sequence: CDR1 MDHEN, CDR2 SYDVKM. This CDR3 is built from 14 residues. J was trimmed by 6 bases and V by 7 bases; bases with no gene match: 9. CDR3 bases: TGTGCCAGCACCAACCGACAGGGAGAAAACACCATATATTTT. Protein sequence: CASTNRQGENTIYF.